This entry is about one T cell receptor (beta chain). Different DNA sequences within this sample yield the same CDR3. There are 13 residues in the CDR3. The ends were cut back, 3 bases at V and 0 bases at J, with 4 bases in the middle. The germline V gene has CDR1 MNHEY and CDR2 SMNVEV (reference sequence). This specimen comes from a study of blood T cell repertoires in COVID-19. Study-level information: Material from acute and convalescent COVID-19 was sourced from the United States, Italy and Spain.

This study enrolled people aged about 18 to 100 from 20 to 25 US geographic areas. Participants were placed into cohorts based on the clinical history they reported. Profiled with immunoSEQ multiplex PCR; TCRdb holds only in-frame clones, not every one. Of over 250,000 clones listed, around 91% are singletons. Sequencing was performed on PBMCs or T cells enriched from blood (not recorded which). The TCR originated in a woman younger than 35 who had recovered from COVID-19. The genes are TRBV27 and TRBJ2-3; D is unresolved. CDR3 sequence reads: CASSLTSTDTQYF. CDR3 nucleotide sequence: TGTGCCAGCAGTTTGACTAGCACAGATACGCAGTATTTT.